This T cell receptor beta chain originates from a study of cytomegalovirus exposure and HLA in healthy donors. Study-level results: Excluded: some indistinguishable V segments such as TRBV6-2 and TRBV6-3. Reports showed the classifier diagnosing cytomegalovirus status with high specificity and sensitivity. Most CMV-associated TCR beta chains appeared HLA-restricted in a later analysis. One later analysis reportedly identified an Asian-associated ancestry cluster that showed fewer N-insertions than the approximately 700-donor mean.

The PCR employed 60 Vbeta primers together with 13 Jbeta primers. Sequencing was performed with immunoSEQ multiplex PCR; in TCRdb, only in-frame clones are kept and a portion is missing. The data show about 95,000 clones, 82% seen once. Details on this clone: Its specificity is not known.

V lost 4 bases, J lost 4 bases, and 4 bases stayed unmatched. Germline V gives CDR1 MNHEY, CDR2 SMNVEV (reference sequence). The CDR3 length is 15 residues. This TCR was recovered from a man aged 30 to 45 in good health and CMV-seropositive. The chain employs TRBV27 and TRBJ2-7; TRBD2 aligns across 13 bases. Sample: PBMCs. DNA for the CDR3: TGTGCCAGCAGTTCTACTAGCGGGAGGGGTTACGAGCAGTACTTC. This gives the protein CASSSTSGRGYEQYF.